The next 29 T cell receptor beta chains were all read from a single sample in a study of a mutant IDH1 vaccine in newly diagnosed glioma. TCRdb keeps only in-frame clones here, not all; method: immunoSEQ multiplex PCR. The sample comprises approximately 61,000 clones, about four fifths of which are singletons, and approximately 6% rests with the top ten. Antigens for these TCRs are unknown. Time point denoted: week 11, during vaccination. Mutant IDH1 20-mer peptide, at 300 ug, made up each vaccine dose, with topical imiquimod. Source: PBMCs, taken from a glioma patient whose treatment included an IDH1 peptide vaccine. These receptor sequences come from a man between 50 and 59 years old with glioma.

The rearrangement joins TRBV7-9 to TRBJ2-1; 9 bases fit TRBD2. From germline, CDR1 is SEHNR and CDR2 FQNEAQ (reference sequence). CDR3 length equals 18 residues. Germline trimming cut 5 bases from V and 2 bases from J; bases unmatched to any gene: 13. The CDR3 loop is CASSPDSGGLKAYNEQFF. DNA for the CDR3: TGTGCCAGCAGCCCCGACAGCGGGGGGCTCAAAGCCTACAATGAGCAGTTCTTC.

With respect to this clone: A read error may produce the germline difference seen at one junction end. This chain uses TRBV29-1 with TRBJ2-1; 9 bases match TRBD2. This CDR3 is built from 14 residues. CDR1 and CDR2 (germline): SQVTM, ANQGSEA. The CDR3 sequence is CSIDRAGGNNEQFF. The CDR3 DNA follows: TGCAGCATTGACAGAGCGGGGGGTAACAATGAGCAGTTCTTC.

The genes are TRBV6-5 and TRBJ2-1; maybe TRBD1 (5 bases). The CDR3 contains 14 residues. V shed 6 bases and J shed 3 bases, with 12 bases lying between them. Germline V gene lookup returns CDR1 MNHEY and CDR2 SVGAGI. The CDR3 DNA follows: TGTGCCAGCAGCTATTTGGACAACTACAATGAGCAGTTCTTC. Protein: CASSYLDNYNEQFF.

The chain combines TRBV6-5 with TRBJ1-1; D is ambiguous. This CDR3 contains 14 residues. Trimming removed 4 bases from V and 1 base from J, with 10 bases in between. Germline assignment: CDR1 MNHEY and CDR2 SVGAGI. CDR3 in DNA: TGTGCCAGCAGTTTAGATCATCAGAACACTGAAGCTTTCTTT. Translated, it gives CASSLDHQNTEAFF.

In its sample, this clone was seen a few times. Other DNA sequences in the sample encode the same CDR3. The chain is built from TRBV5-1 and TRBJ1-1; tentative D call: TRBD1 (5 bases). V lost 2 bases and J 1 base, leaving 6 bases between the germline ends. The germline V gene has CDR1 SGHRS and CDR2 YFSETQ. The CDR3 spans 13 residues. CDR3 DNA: TGCGCCAGCAGCTTCCAGGGGAACACTGAAGCTTTCTTT. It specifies CASSFQGNTEAFF.

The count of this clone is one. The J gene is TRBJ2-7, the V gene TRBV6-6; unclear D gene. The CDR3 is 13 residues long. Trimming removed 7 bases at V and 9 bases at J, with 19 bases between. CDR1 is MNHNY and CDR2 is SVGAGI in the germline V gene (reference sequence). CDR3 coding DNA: TGTGCCAGCACCGAGTCAGGCCCTACGGGGCAGTACTTC. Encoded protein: CASTESGPTGQYF.

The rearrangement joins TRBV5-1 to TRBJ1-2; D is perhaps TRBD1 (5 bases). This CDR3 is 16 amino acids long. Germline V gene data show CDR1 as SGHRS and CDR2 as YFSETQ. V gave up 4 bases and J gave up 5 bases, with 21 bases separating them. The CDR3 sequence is CASSLLFPGQRYGYTF. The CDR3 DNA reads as TGCGCCAGCAGCCTTTTATTTCCAGGGCAACGGTATGGCTACACCTTC.

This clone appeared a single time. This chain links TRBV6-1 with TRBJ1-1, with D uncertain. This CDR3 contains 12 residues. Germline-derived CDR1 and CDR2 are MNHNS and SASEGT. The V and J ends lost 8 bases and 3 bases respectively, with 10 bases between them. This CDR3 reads CASRTLYTEAFF. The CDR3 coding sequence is TGTGCCAGCCGGACCCTGTACACTGAAGCTTTCTTT.

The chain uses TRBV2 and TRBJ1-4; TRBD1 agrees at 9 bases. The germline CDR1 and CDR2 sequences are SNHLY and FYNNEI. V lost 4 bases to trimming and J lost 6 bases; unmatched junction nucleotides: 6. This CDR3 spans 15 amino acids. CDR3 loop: CASSVGGQGYEKLFF. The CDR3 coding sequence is TGTGCCAGCAGTGTCGGGGGACAGGGCTATGAAAAACTGTTTTTT.

This CDR3 reads CASSLDNTQYF. The DNA for the CDR3 is TGTGCCAGCAGCTTAGACAATACGCAGTATTTT. The chain links TRBV11-3 to TRBJ2-3; D not certain. V was clipped by 0 bases and J by 7 bases, with 2 bases between them. This CDR3 is 11 amino acids long. Per the germline V gene, CDR1 is SGHNT and CDR2 is YENEEA.

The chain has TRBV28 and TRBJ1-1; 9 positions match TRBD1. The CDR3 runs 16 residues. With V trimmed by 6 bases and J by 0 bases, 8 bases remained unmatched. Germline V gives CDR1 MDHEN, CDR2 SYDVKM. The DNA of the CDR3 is TGTGCCAGCAGCCCCGACAGGGGGATTATGAACACTGAAGCTTTCTTT. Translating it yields CASSPDRGIMNTEAFF.

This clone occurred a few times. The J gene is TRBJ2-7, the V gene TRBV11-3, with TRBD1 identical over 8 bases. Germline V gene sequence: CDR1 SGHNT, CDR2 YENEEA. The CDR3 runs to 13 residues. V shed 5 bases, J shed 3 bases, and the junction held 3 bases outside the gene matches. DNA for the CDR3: TGTGCCAGCAGCCGGGGACAGGACTACGAGCAGTACTTC. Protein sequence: CASSRGQDYEQYF.

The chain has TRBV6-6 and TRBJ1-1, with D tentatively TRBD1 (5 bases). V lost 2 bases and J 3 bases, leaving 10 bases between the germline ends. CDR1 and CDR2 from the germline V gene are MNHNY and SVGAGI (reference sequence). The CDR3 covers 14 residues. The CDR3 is CASSYLSRDTEAFF. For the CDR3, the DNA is TGTGCCAGCAGTTACCTTTCCAGGGACACTGAAGCTTTCTTT.

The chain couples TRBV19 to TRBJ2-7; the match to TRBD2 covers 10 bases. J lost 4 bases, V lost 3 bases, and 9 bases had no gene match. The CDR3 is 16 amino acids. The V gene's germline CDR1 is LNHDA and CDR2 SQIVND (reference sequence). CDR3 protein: CASSISGLAGEYEQYF. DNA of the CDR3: TGTGCCAGTAGTATTAGCGGTCTAGCGGGAGAGTACGAGCAGTACTTC.

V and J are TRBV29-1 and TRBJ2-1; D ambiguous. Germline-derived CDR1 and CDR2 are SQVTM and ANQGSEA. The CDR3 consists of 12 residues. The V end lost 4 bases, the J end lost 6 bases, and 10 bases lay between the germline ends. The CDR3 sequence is CSVVPSPNEQFF. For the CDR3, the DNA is TGCAGCGTTGTTCCTTCCCCCAATGAGCAGTTCTTC.

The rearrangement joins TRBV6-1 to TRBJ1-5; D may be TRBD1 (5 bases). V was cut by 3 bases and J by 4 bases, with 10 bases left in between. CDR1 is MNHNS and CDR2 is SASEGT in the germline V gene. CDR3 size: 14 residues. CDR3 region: CASSDEWGNQPQHF. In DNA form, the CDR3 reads TGTGCCAGCAGTGATGAGTGGGGGAATCAGCCCCAGCATTTT.

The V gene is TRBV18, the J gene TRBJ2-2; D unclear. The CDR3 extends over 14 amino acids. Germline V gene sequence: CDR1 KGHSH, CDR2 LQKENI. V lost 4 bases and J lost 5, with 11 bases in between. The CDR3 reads CASSRSSNTGELFF. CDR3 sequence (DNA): TGTGCCAGCTCACGGAGTAGCAATACCGGGGAGCTGTTTTTT.

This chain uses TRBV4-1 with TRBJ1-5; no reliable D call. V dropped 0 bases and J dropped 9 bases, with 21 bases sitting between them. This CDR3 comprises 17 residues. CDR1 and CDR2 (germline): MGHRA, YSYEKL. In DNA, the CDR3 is TGCGCCAGCAGCCAAGATCGGGAAAGCCCAAAAAAGCGGCCCCAGCATTTT. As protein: CASSQDRESPKKRPQHF.

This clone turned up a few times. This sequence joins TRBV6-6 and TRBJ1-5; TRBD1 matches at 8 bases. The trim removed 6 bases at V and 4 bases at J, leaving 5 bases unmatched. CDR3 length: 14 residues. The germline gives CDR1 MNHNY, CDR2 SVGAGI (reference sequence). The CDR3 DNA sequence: TGTGCCAGCAGCCCGACAGGGGTAAATCAGCCCCAGCATTTT. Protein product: CASSPTGVNQPQHF.

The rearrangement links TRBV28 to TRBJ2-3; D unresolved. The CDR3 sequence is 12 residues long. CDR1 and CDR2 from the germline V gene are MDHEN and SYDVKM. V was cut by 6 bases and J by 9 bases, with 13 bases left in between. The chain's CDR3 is CASSRHGGTQYF. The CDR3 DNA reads TGTGCCAGCAGCCGTCACGGTGGAACGCAGTATTTT. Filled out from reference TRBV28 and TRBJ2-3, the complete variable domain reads DVKVTQSSRYLVKRTGEKVFLECVQDMDHENMFWYRQDPGLGLRLIYFSYDVKMKEKGDIPEGYSVSREKKERFSLILESASTNQTSMYLCASSRHGGTQYFGPGTRLTVL.

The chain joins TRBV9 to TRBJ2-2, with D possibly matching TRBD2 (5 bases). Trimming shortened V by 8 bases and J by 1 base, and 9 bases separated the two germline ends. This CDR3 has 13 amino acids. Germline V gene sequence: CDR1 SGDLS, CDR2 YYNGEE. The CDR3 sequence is CASCEGNTGELFF. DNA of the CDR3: TGTGCCAGTTGCGAGGGGAACACCGGGGAGCTGTTTTTT.

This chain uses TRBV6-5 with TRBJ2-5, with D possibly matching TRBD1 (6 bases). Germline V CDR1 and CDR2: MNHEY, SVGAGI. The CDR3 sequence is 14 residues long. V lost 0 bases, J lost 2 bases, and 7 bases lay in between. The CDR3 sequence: CASSYSGAQETQYF. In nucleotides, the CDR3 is TGTGCCAGCAGTTACTCGGGGGCGCAAGAGACCCAGTACTTC.

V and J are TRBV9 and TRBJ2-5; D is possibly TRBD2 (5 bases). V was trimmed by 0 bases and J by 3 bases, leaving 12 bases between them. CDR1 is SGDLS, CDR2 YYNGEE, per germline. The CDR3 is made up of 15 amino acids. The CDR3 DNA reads TGTGCCAGCAGCGTAGCCCCGGGGTCGGAAGAGACCCAGTACTTC. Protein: CASSVAPGSEETQYF.

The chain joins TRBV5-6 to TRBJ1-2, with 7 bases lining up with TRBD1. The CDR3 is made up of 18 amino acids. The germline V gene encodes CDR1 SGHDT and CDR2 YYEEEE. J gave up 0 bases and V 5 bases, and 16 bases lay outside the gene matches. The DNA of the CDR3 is TGTGCCAGCAGAAGGGGTGCGAGACAGGGACCCTCTAACTATGGCTACACCTTC. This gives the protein CASRRGARQGPSNYGYTF.

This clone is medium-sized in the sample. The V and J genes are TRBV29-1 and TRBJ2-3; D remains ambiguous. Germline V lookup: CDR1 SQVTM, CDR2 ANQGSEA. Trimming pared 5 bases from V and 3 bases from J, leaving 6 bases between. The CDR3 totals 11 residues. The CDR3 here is CSVSTTDTQYF. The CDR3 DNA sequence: TGCAGCGTTTCTACGACAGATACGCAGTATTTT.

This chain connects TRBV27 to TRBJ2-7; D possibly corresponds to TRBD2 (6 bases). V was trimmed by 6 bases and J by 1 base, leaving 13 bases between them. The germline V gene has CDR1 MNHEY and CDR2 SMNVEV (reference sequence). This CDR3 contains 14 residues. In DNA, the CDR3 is TGTGCCAGCAGCCACGGGGACTCTTCCTACGAGCAGTACTTC. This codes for CASSHGDSSYEQYF.

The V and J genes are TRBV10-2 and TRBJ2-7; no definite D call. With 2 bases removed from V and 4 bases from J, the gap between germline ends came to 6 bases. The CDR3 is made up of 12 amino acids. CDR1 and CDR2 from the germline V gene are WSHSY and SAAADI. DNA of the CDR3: TGCGCCAGCAGTGAGGCAGCTTACGAGCAGTACTTC. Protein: CASSEAAYEQYF.

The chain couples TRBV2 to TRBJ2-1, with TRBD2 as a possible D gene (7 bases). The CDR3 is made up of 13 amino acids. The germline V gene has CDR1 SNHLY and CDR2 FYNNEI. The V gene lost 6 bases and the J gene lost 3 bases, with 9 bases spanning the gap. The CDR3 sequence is CASRRGHYNEQFF. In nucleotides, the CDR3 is TGTGCCAGCAGGCGGGGGCACTACAATGAGCAGTTCTTC.

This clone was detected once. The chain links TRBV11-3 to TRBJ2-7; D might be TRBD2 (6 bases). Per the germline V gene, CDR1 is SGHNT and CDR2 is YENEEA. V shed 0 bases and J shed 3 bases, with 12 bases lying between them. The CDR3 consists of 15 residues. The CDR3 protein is CASSLEPGGVYEQYF. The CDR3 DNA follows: TGTGCCAGCAGCTTAGAACCCGGGGGAGTCTACGAGCAGTACTTC.